This is a list of T cell receptor beta chains from one sample in a study of blood T cell repertoires in COVID-19. Repertoires were generated with immunoSEQ multiplex PCR, while TCRdb's copy carries only in-frame clones and drops some. The sample records about 200,000 clones, approximately 85% being singletons. The source material was peripheral blood. The receptors stem from a woman between 50 and 59 years old with active or convalescent COVID-19. Each CDR3 is given with its conserved first and last residue. A D gene is named only where the DNA matches it firmly. Rows may omit the clone size; those that give it use once, few, many or a size class.

size | D | J | V | CDR3
. | . | TRBJ1-1 | TRBV11-2 | CASSLDGGGEAFF
. | . | TRBJ1-2 | TRBV5-1 | CASKNQQGQGYTF
. | . | TRBJ1-1 | TRBV12-3/TRBV12-4 | CASSQGNTEAFF
. | TRBD1 | TRBJ1-5 | TRBV6-2/TRBV6-3 | CASSTLDRVGNQPQHF
. | . | TRBJ2-2 | TRBV7-2 | CASSLGKEYTGELFF
. | . | TRBJ2-6 | TRBV21-1 | CASRLPGAGANVLTF
. | . | TRBJ2-3 | TRBV19 | CASSIGRLGRQKDTQYF
. | . | TRBJ1-2 | TRBV2 | CASSEARGRYGYTF
. | . | TRBJ1-2 | TRBV6-5 | CASSSSGNYGYTF
. | TRBD2 | TRBJ2-7 | TRBV6-5 | CASTAALRGEGEQYF
. | TRBD2 | TRBJ2-3 | TRBV20-1 | CSASDTSGVTDTQYF
once | . | TRBJ1-5 | TRBV28 | CASSYRRLDQPQHF
. | . | TRBJ2-5 | TRBV5-1 | CASSLAIIGGTTETQYF
. | . | TRBJ2-3 | TRBV2 | CASSESAGRNRNTQYF
. | TRBD2 | TRBJ2-5 | TRBV6-5 | CASSSPGLAGQETQYF
. | TRBD2 | TRBJ2-7 | TRBV7-2 | CASSRWTSGAYEQYF
. | TRBD1 | TRBJ2-5 | TRBV5-4 | CASTWGRRDREETQYF
. | TRBD2 | TRBJ2-2 | TRBV7-7 | CASSAGLAGAGELFF
. | . | TRBJ1-1 | TRBV7-2 | CASSLAVTGDQRDTEAFF
. | TRBD1 | TRBJ1-1 | TRBV5-1 | CASSQTGVAEAFF
. | . | TRBJ2-7 | TRBV5-1 | CASSLRGTLGYEQYF
. | . | TRBJ2-7 | TRBV15 | CATSRDPGHSYEQYF
. | . | TRBJ1-3 | TRBV9 | CASSPTAIYF
. | . | TRBJ2-5 | TRBV7-2 | CASRNANRGGQETQYF
. | . | TRBJ1-2 | TRBV6-5 | CASRGVSPYGYTF
. | . | TRBJ1-1 | TRBV27 | CASSFGGNTEAFF
. | . | TRBJ1-6 | TRBV19 | CASSLQVSAGSPLHF
. | . | TRBJ1-3 | TRBV7-9 | CASSRTPAGGNTIYF
. | TRBD2 | TRBJ2-5 | TRBV5-1 | CATSGLAGETQYF
. | . | TRBJ1-5 | TRBV18 | CASSSARADQPQHF